This T cell receptor (beta chain) is from a study of T-cell reconstitution after alpha-beta-depleted transplantation in children. Deletions cut 2 bases from V and 6 bases from J, with 11 bases between. Germline V gives CDR1 LNHDA, CDR2 SQIVND (reference sequence). The CDR3 totals 14 residues. It was with unique molecular identifiers that the TCRbeta library was prepared. TCRdb called the PCR reads again in MiXCR, with one record for every CDR3 protein. The sample lists 500,000 or so distinct CDR3 sequences, 30% to 35% seen once, with around 2.5% in the top ten. This clonotype was found a few times. The starting material was PBMCs from the stem cell graft donor, obtained from the stem cell graft. V and J are TRBV19 and TRBJ1-5; D uncertain. This TCR was recovered from a human donor who donated a stem cell graft to a child with aplastic anemia. CDR3: CASSIMAGTQPQHF. As DNA, the CDR3 is TGTGCCAGTAGTATAATGGCAGGAACTCAGCCCCAGCATTTT.